One and the same sample provided the 14 T cell receptor beta chains below, sequenced in a study of CD8+ T cells in alopecia areata. It was cDNA, reverse transcribed from extracted RNA, that served as the sequencing template. Assay: immunoSEQ multiplex PCR; the TCRdb copy retains only in-frame clones and omits some. The sample lists 160,000 or so clones, approximately 53% occurring once. Sequenced here: CD8+ T cells sorted from blood, sampled at week 0. These receptors were collected from a human donor with alopecia areata.

J is TRBJ2-3 and V is TRBV29-1, with 13 bases fitting TRBD2. Germline CDR1 is SQVTM and CDR2 is ANQGSEA. Trimming removed 5 bases from V and 6 bases from J; junction bases left unmatched: 8. The CDR3 runs to 15 residues. CDR3 region: CSVWQLAGGPDTQYF. The DNA for the CDR3 is TGCAGCGTTTGGCAACTAGCGGGGGGGCCGGATACGCAGTATTTT.

Points on this clone: In the same sample, other DNA sequences code for this CDR3. The J gene is TRBJ1-1, the V gene TRBV7-9; D gene ambiguous. The CDR3 is made up of 13 amino acids. V was clipped by 4 bases and J by 1 base, with 7 bases between them. Looked up from germline, CDR1 is SEHNR and CDR2 is FQNEAQ (reference sequence). CDR3 DNA: TGTGCCAGCAGCTCTACCGAGAACACTGAAGCTTTCTTT. Protein product: CASSSTENTEAFF.

The chain employs TRBV5-6 and TRBJ1-1; TRBD1 agrees at 7 bases. Germline V lookup: CDR1 SGHDT, CDR2 YYEEEE. The CDR3 loop spans 14 amino acids. Trimming cost V 4 bases and J 5 bases; bases outside gene matches: 8. The CDR3 reads CASSPMTGWTEAFF. The CDR3 DNA reads as TGTGCCAGCAGCCCGATGACAGGGTGGACTGAAGCTTTCTTT.

The J gene is TRBJ2-7, the V gene TRBV30, with D tentatively TRBD2 (5 bases). V was pared by 1 base and J by 3 bases, with 10 bases between. Germline loops: CDR1 GTSNPN, CDR2 SVGIG (reference sequence). This CDR3 region has 13 residues. CDR3 in amino acids: CAWSAGLGYEQYF. The CDR3 DNA follows: TGTGCCTGGAGTGCAGGACTCGGCTACGAGCAGTACTTC. Looking up the rest from reference TRBV30 and TRBJ2-7 gives the full variable domain: SQTIHQWPATLVQPVGSPLSLECTVEGTSNPNLYWYRQAAGRGLQLLFYSVGIGQISSEVPQNLSASRPQDRQFILSSKKLLLSDSGFYLCAWSAGLGYEQYFGPGTRLTVT.

CDR3 sequence: CASLTGASGTYNEQFF. In nucleotides, the CDR3 is TGTGCCAGCCTCACGGGGGCTAGCGGGACCTACAATGAGCAGTTCTTC. The chain joins TRBV7-2 to TRBJ2-1; 9 nucleotides agree with TRBD2. Germline V gene lookup returns CDR1 SGHTA and CDR2 FQGNSA. The trim removed 8 bases at V and 2 bases at J, leaving 10 bases unmatched. The CDR3 sequence is 16 residues long.

The chain links TRBV30 to TRBJ1-1; TRBD1 matches 7 bases. The ends lost 0 bases at V and 2 bases at J; junction bases unmatched: 6. This CDR3 has 15 amino acids. Germline-derived CDR1 and CDR2 are GTSNPN and SVGIG (reference sequence). The CDR3 region is CAWSVWAGGNTEAFF. CDR3 in DNA: TGTGCCTGGAGTGTTTGGGCAGGGGGAAACACTGAAGCTTTCTTT.

This clone has just a few counts. The rearrangement joins TRBV7-9 to TRBJ1-1; no reliable D call. Trimming left V 8 bases short and J 6 bases short, with 13 bases between. This CDR3 contains 12 residues. Germline V CDR1 and CDR2: SEHNR, FQNEAQ (reference sequence). The CDR3 protein is CASEWSPPEAFF. The CDR3 coding sequence is TGTGCCAGCGAGTGGAGTCCCCCTGAAGCTTTCTTT.

This rearrangement joins TRBV27 to TRBJ1-1; 7 nucleotides align to TRBD1. Unmatched junction bases numbered 4, after V lost 6 bases and J lost 0 bases. Germline CDR1 reads MNHEY; CDR2 reads SMNVEV (reference sequence). This CDR3 has 14 residues. CDR3 sequence: CASSTGQMNTEAFF. DNA for the CDR3: TGTGCCAGCAGCACGGGACAGATGAACACTGAAGCTTTCTTT.

The V call is TRBV19, the J call TRBJ1-1; D might be TRBD1 (5 bases). V dropped 7 bases and J dropped 4 bases, with 13 bases sitting between them. The CDR3 has 13 residues. Per the germline V gene, CDR1 is LNHDA and CDR2 is SQIVND (reference sequence). CDR3 loop: CASKTGAGTEAFF. The DNA of the CDR3 is TGTGCCAGTAAGACCGGGGCCGGCACTGAAGCTTTCTTT.

Only a few counts were recorded for this clone. The gene calls are TRBV7-9 and TRBJ2-3; possibly TRBD1 for D (6 bases). Deletions cut 4 bases from V and 2 bases from J, with 10 bases between. CDR1 and CDR2 (germline): SEHNR, FQNEAQ (reference sequence). CDR3 size: 14 residues. CDR3: CASSSQGNTDTQYF. CDR3 nucleotide sequence: TGTGCCAGCAGCTCACAGGGTAACACAGATACGCAGTATTTT.

This clone was seen more than once but under ten times. The rearrangement links TRBV13 to TRBJ2-7, with 8 bases fitting TRBD2. The V and J ends lost 1 base and 4 bases, in that order; junction bases with no gene match: 6. The CDR3 contains 15 residues. The germline gives CDR1 PRHDT, CDR2 FYEKMQ (reference sequence). CDR3 DNA: TGTGCCAGCAGCTTAGACCCAGCGGGGGCATACGAGCAGTACTTC. Residues: CASSLDPAGAYEQYF.

This clone was seen only a few times. The rearrangement joins TRBV27 to TRBJ2-7; TRBD1 aligns across 7 bases. Germline CDR1 MNHEY, CDR2 SMNVEV (reference sequence). V shed 0 bases, J shed 1 base, and the junction held 6 bases outside the gene matches. This CDR3 comprises 16 residues. CDR3 nucleotide sequence: TGTGCCAGCAGTTTATCGACAGGGCGAATTTCCTACGAGCAGTACTTC. Translating it yields CASSLSTGRISYEQYF.

The chain carries TRBV30 and TRBJ2-3; TRBD2 agrees at 8 bases. The CDR3 runs 15 residues. Per the germline V gene, CDR1 is GTSNPN and CDR2 is SVGIG (reference sequence). V trimming: 0 bases; J trimming: 0 bases; junction bases outside the gene matches: 2. This CDR3 is CAWSVTGGSTDTQYF. CDR3 in DNA: TGTGCCTGGAGTGTAACGGGGGGGAGCACAGATACGCAGTATTTT.

The chain has TRBV4-3 and TRBJ1-1, with D uncertain. Trimming removed 0 bases from V and 4 bases from J, with 12 bases in between. The CDR3 has 15 residues. Germline lookup yields CDR1 LGHNA and CDR2 YSLEER. In DNA, the CDR3 is TGCGCCAGCAGCCAAGATTCCACGGCGGGCACTGAAGCTTTCTTT. Translation: CASSQDSTAGTEAFF.